This is a list of T cell receptor beta chains from one sample in a study of T cell responses to AZD1222 COVID-19 vaccine. The protocol was immunoSEQ multiplex PCR, while the TCRdb copy is restricted to in-frame clones and leaves out a portion. The table records about 110,000 clones, roughly 89% of them present only once. Specimen: peripheral blood, collected on day 0 of MenACWY control vaccination. The receptors were sampled from an adult in good health. The CDR3 runs from the conserved cysteine through the conserved F or W. Each record gives: V gene, J gene, CDR3 length, D gene, clone size, CDR3 protein, CDR3 DNA. The D gene is left open where the match is weak. Clone size, where shown, is once, few, many, or a class for clones that have expanded.

TRBV20-1,TRBJ1-4,9,-,-,CSAGDRWVF,TGCAGTGCCGGGGACCGCTGGGTTTTT
TRBV11-2,TRBJ2-3,15,TRBD1,-,CASRRTGDLSDTQYF,TGTGCCAGCAGACGGACAGGGGATCTTTCAGATACGCAGTATTTT
TRBV7-6,TRBJ2-5,15,TRBD2,-,CASSLGLAAQETQYF,TGTGCCAGCAGCTTAGGACTAGCGGCACAAGAGACCCAGTACTTC
TRBV5-8,TRBJ1-2,13,-,-,CASSLRANYGYTF,TGTGCCAGCAGCTTGAGGGCTAACTATGGCTACACCTTC
TRBV3-1/TRBV3-2,TRBJ2-7,13,-,once,CASNWAGTYEQYF,TGTGCCAGTAATTGGGCGGGAACATACGAGCAGTACTTC
TRBV7-2,TRBJ2-1,15,TRBD2,-,CASSLASGGDNEQFF,TGTGCCAGCAGCTTAGCTAGCGGGGGGGACAATGAGCAGTTCTTC
TRBV6-2/TRBV6-3,TRBJ1-5,18,-,-,CASSFTPTGRYSNQPQHF,TGTGCCAGCAGTTTCACTCCGACAGGACGGTATAGCAATCAGCCCCAGCATTTT
TRBV4-2,TRBJ2-3,16,TRBD2,-,CASSQDLGGGTDTQYF,TGTGCCAGCAGCCAAGATCTCGGGGGGGGCACAGATACGCAGTATTTT
TRBV6-5,TRBJ1-6,13,-,few,CATQILPESPLHF,TGTGCCACCCAGATACTCCCGGAATCACCCCTCCACTTT
TRBV4-1,TRBJ1-6,14,TRBD1,-,CASSWDRAISPLHF,TGCGCCAGCAGCTGGGACAGGGCTATTTCACCCCTCCACTTT
TRBV2,TRBJ1-3,12,-,-,CASSYSGNTIYF,TGTGCCAGCAGCTACTCTGGAAACACCATATATTTT
TRBV13,TRBJ1-4,16,-,-,CASNPGGGRVIEKLFF,TGTGCCAGCAACCCCGGGGGGGGGCGTGTAATTGAAAAACTGTTTTTT
TRBV9,TRBJ2-3,18,-,-,CASSVGIHGEGHTDTQYF,TGTGCCAGCAGCGTAGGGATTCACGGGGAAGGGCACACAGATACGCAGTATTTT
TRBV5-1,TRBJ2-3,14,TRBD2,-,CASSLGTSADTQYF,TGCGCCAGCAGCTTGGGGACTAGTGCAGATACGCAGTATTTT
TRBV10-3,TRBJ2-1,17,-,-,CAISDPSTGLAYNEQFF,TGTGCCATCAGTGATCCCTCCACAGGTTTAGCCTACAATGAGCAGTTCTTC
TRBV2,TRBJ1-1,13,-,-,CASSEGRHTEAFF,TGTGCCAGCAGTGAGGGGCGGCACACTGAAGCTTTCTTT
TRBV28,TRBJ1-1,12,-,-,CASWPDNTEAFF,TGTGCCAGCTGGCCAGATAACACTGAAGCTTTCTTT
TRBV6-2/TRBV6-3,TRBJ2-2,11,-,-,CASGLGGELFF,TGTGCCAGCGGCCTGGGGGGGGAGCTGTTTTTT
TRBV7-2,TRBJ2-7,15,-,-,CASSLLGGGFYEQYF,TGTGCCAGCAGCTTATTAGGGGGGGGCTTCTACGAGCAGTACTTC
TRBV5-6,TRBJ1-1,15,-,-,CASSLTWGRVTEAFF,TGTGCCAGCAGCTTGACTTGGGGGCGCGTAACTGAAGCTTTCTTT
TRBV6-5,TRBJ2-3,13,-,-,CASSNPRTDTQYF,TGTGCCAGCAGTAACCCTCGCACAGATACGCAGTATTTT
TRBV11-2,TRBJ2-3,17,TRBD2,-,CASSPWRPGGLTDTQYF,TGTGCCAGCAGCCCTTGGAGGCCGGGGGGGCTGACAGATACGCAGTATTTT
TRBV9,TRBJ1-1,14,-,-,CASSVDPQGDEAFF,TGTGCCAGCAGCGTAGATCCCCAGGGAGATGAAGCTTTCTTT
TRBV27,TRBJ2-7,14,-,-,CASRNRNTIDEQYF,TGTGCCAGCCGGAACAGGAACACCATTGACGAGCAGTACTTC
TRBV27,TRBJ2-3,13,-,-,CASRGLEVDTQYF,TGTGCCAGCAGAGGGCTAGAGGTAGATACGCAGTATTTT
TRBV7-3,TRBJ1-1,14,-,-,CASSFGGRGTEAFF,TGTGCCAGCAGCTTCGGGGGGCGTGGCACTGAAGCTTTCTTT
TRBV6-2/TRBV6-3,TRBJ2-1,19,TRBD2,-,CASSYSWTSGDVSYNEQFF,TGTGCCAGCAGTTACTCGTGGACTAGCGGGGATGTATCCTACAATGAGCAGTTCTTC
TRBV7-2,TRBJ1-2,15,TRBD1,-,CASSVELTGDYGYTF,TGTGCCAGCAGCGTAGAACTGACAGGGGACTATGGCTACACCTTC
TRBV7-8,TRBJ2-2,15,-,-,CASSSRRGNTGELFF,TGTGCCAGCAGCAGTAGGCGGGGGAACACCGGGGAGCTGTTTTTT
TRBV27,TRBJ1-1,14,TRBD1,-,CASRGTGGASEAFF,TGTGCCAGCAGGGGAACAGGGGGCGCCTCTGAAGCTTTCTTT
TRBV6-5,TRBJ1-2,13,-,-,CASRIRASYGYTF,TGTGCCAGCAGAATCCGGGCCTCCTATGGCTACACCTTC
TRBV5-6,TRBJ1-1,12,-,-,CASSPLGTEAFF,TGTGCCAGCAGTCCCCTGGGTACTGAAGCTTTCTTT
TRBV11-2,TRBJ1-2,13,-,-,CASSEDLLYGYTF,TGTGCCAGCAGCGAGGACTTATTGTATGGCTACACCTTC
TRBV5-1,TRBJ1-4,17,TRBD1,-,CASSRNTVTAGGEKLFF,TGCGCCAGCAGCCGGAACACCGTAACGGCAGGGGGTGAAAAACTGTTTTTT